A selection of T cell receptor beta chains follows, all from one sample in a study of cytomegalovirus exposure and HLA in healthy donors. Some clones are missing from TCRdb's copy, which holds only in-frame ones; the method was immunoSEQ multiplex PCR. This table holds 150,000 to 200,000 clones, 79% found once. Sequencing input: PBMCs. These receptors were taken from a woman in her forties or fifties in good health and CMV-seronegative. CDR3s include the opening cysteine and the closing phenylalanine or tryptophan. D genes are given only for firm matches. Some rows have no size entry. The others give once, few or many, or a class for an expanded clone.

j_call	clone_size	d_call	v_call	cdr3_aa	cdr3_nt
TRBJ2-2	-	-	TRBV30	CAWSKTEMNLPNTGELFF	TGTGCCTGGAGTAAAACGGAGATGAACCTACCGAACACCGGGGAGCTGTTTTTT
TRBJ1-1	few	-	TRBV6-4	CASSDSSLWQGTEAFF	TGTGCCAGCAGTGACTCGAGTCTGTGGCAGGGCACTGAAGCTTTCTTT
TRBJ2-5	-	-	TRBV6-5	CASSREVFWETQYF	TGTGCCAGCAGCCGCGAAGTTTTCTGGGAGACCCAGTACTTC
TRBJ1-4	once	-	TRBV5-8	CASSPRGRVAEKLFF	TGTGCCAGCAGCCCGCGGGGCAGGGTGGCTGAAAAACTGTTTTTT
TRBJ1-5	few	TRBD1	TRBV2	CASSVSQGVNQPQHF	TGTGCCAGCAGTGTGTCTCAGGGGGTCAATCAGCCCCAGCATTTT
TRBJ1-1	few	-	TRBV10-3	CAMGGRTEAFF	TGTGCCATGGGGGGTAGAACTGAAGCTTTCTTT
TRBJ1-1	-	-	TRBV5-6	CASSWLNGGREAFF	TGTGCCAGCAGCTGGCTTAACGGTGGGCGTGAAGCTTTCTTT
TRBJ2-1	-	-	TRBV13	CASSLGAGARQNEQFF	TGTGCCAGCAGCTTAGGGGCAGGGGCCAGACAAAATGAGCAGTTCTTC
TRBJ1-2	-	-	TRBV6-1	CASSRATGRGYTF	TGTGCCAGCAGTAGAGCGACAGGCCGAGGCTACACCTTC
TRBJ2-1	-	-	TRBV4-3	CASSQEHLSYNEQFF	TGCGCCAGCAGCCAAGAACACCTTTCCTACAATGAGCAGTTCTTC
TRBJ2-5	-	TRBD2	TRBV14	CASSQGWRGLKETQYF	TGTGCCAGCAGCCAAGGGTGGCGGGGGTTGAAAGAGACCCAGTACTTC
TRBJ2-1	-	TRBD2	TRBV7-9	CASSLRAGGLNEQFF	TGTGCCAGCAGCTTACGAGCGGGGGGGCTCAATGAGCAATTCTTC
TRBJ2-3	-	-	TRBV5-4	CASSRDLATDTQYF	TGTGCCAGCAGCCGGGACTTAGCCACAGATACGCAGTATTTT
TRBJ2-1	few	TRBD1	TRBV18	CASSPQGQGINEQFF	TGTGCCAGCTCACCCCAAGGACAGGGAATTAATGAGCAGTTCTTC
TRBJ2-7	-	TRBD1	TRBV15	CATSRGYRGRSYEQYF	TGTGCCACCAGCAGAGGCTACAGGGGGCGCTCCTACGAGCAGTACTTC
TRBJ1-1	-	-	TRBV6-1	CASSGTRDTEAFF	TGTGCCAGCAGTGGAACCCGGGACACTGAAGCTTTCTTT
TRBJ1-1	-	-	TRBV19	CASSIASTVNTEAFF	TGTGCCAGTAGTATAGCCTCGACAGTGAACACTGAAGCTTTCTTT
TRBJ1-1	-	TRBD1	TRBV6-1	CASSPQGENTEAFF	TGTGCCAGCAGTCCCCAGGGGGAGAACACTGAAGCTTTCTTT
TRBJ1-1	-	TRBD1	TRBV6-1	CASSGPLGTGDTEAFF	TGTGCCAGCAGTGGCCCCCTTGGGACAGGGGACACTGAAGCTTTCTTT
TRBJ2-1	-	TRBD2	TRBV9	CASSVGLADHNEQFF	TGTGCCAGCAGCGTAGGACTAGCGGACCACAATGAGCAGTTCTTC
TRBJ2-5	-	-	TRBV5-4	CASSWREGVETQYF	TGTGCCAGCAGCTGGCGGGAAGGTGTGGAGACCCAGTACTTC
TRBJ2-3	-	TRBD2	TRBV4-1	CASSQAGGPDTQYF	TGCGCCAGCAGCCAAGCGGGGGGACCAGATACGCAGTATTTT
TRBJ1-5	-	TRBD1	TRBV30	CAWSVQTGQSRQPQHF	TGTGCCTGGAGTGTACAAACGGGACAGTCCCGGCAGCCCCAGCATTTT
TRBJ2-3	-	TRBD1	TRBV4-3	CASSPRTGEMFRDTQYF	TGCGCCAGCAGCCCCAGGACAGGGGAAATGTTTAGGGATACGCAGTATTTT
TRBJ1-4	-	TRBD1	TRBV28	CASGTPGGPNEKLFF	TGTGCCAGCGGGACGCCAGGGGGCCCTAATGAAAAACTGTTTTTT
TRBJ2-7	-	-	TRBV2	CASSRTSYEQYF	TGTGCCTCGTCGCGTACCTCCTACGAGCAGTACTTC
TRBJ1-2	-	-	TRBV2	CASSERRGSGYGYTF	TGTGCCAGCAGTGAACGACGGGGGTCAGGCTATGGCTACACCTTC
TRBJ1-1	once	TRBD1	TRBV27	CASTGDRNTEAFF	TGTGCCAGCACTGGGGACAGGAACACTGAAGCTTTCTTT
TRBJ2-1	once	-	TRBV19	CASSLQAGRSYNEQFF	TGTGCCAGTAGTCTCCAGGCCGGGAGAAGCTACAATGAGCAGTTCTTC
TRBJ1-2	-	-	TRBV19	CASRRDSGPTGYGYTF	TGTGCCAGTAGGAGAGACTCGGGACCGACAGGCTATGGCTACACCTTC
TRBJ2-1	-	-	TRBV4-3	CASSQETENYYNEQFF	TGCGCCAGCAGCCAAGAGACAGAAAATTATTACAATGAGCAGTTCTTC
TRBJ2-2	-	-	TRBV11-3	CASSLSRQNTGELFF	TGTGCCAGCAGCTTAAGTAGACAGAACACCGGGGAGCTGTTTTTT
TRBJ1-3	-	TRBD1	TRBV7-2	CASSFNRDSGNTIYF	TGTGCCAGCAGCTTTAACCGGGACAGCGGAAACACCATATATTTT
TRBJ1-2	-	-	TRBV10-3	CAISGTSNYGYTF	TGTGCCATCAGCGGGACATCCAACTATGGCTACACCTTC
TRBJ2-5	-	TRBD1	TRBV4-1	CASSQDGQGETQYF	TGCGCCAGCAGCCAAGACGGACAGGGGGAGACCCAGTACTTC
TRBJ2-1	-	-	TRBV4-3	CASSPYLRGSSYNEQFF	TGCGCCAGCAGCCCCTATCTAAGAGGCTCCTCCTACAATGAGCAGTTCTTC
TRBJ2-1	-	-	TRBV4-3	CASSQDVRFNEQFF	TGCGCCAGCAGCCAAGATGTCAGGTTTAATGAGCAGTTCTTC
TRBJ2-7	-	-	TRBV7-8	CASSLAPLPGVGVTYEQYF	TGTGCCAGCAGCTTAGCCCCCTTACCTGGGGTAGGGGTCACCTACGAGCAGTACTTC
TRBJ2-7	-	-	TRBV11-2	CASSLDAQGTTTVRQYF	TGTGCCAGCAGCTTAGATGCCCAGGGAACTACAACCGTCAGGCAGTACTTC
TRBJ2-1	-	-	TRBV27	CASNLVPIQYNEQFF	TGTGCCAGCAACTTAGTACCCATCCAATACAATGAGCAGTTCTTC
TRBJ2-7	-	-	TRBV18	CASSTGPPSSYEQYF	TGTGCCAGCTCCACAGGGCCTCCCAGCTCCTACGAGCAGTACTTC
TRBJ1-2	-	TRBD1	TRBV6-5	CASRRDRVGGYTF	TGTGCCAGCAGACGGGACAGGGTCGGTGGCTACACCTTC
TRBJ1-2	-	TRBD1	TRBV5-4	CASSFGPTGGAVYGYTF	TGTGCCAGCAGCTTTGGGCCTACAGGGGGCGCTGTCTATGGCTACACCTTC
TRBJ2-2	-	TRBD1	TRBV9	CASSPRDRGTFANTGELFF	TGTGCCAGCAGCCCCCGGGACAGGGGGACGTTCGCGAACACCGGGGAGCTGTTTTTT
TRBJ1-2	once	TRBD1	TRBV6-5	CASSYTIGGTGDGYTF	TGTGCCAGCAGTTACACCATCGGGGGGACAGGGGATGGCTACACCTTC
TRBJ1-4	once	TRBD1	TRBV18	CASSAGTGNEKLFF	TGTGCCAGCTCAGCCGGGACAGGGAATGAAAAACTGTTTTTT
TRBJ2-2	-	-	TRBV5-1	CASSRNWDTTTGELFF	TGCGCCAGCAGCCGCAATTGGGACACCACCACCGGGGAGCTGTTTTTT
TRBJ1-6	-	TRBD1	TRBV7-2	CASSRREDRGNSPLHF	TGTGCCAGCAGCAGAAGGGAGGACAGGGGGAATTCACCCCTCCACTTT
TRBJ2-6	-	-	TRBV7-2	CASSLGGSGANVLTF	TGTGCCAGCAGCTTAGGAGGCTCTGGGGCCAACGTCCTGACTTTC
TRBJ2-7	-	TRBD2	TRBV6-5	CASGASGRNYEQYF	TGTGCCAGCGGGGCTAGCGGGAGGAACTACGAGCAGTACTTC
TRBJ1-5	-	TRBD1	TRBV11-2	CASSRGQYSNQPQHF	TGTGCCAGCAGCCGGGGACAGTATAGCAATCAGCCCCAGCATTTT
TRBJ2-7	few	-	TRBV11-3	CASSIGQNYEQYF	TGTGCCAGCAGCATCGGACAAAACTACGAGCAGTACTTC
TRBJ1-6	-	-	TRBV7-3	CASSLTQGAALHF	TGTGCCAGCAGCTTAACGCAGGGCGCAGCCCTCCACTTT
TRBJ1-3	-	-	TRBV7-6	CASSSEISSRLGGTIYF	TGTGCCAGCAGCTCAGAAATATCGAGCCGCCTAGGCGGAACCATATATTTT
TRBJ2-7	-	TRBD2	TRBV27	CASRGLAGGHNVRNEQYF	TGTGCCAGCAGAGGACTAGCGGGAGGCCATAACGTTAGAAACGAGCAGTACTTC
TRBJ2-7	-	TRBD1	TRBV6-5	CASSPLSGQPLEQYF	TGTGCCAGCAGTCCCCTCTCGGGACAGCCCCTCGAGCAGTACTTC
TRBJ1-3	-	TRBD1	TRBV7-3	CASSSGQGGNTIYF	TGTGCCAGCAGCTCCGGACAGGGTGGAAACACCATATATTTT
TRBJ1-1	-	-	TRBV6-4	CASRAYHGGNTEAFF	TGTGCCAGCAGAGCCTATCATGGAGGTAACACTGAAGCTTTCTTT
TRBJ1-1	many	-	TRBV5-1	CASSWGDNTEAFF	TGCGCCAGCAGTTGGGGGGATAACACTGAAGCTTTCTTT